This note documents a single TCR beta chain sequence. TCRdb reprocessed the 5' RACE reads and stores each CDR3 protein as one record, lacking DNA. Across 93,000 or so distinct CDR3 sequences, the top ten clones capture 1.9% of the sample. This specimen comes from a study of monozygotic twins with inflammatory bowel disease. This CDR3 is 13 amino acids long. CDR1 is SEHNR, CDR2 FQNEAQ, per germline (reference sequence). The sequence was collected from a human donor with ulcerative colitis or Crohn's disease, or a healthy co-twin of an affected twin (not recorded which). The specimen sequenced was blood. The chain links TRBV7-9 to TRBJ2-7. The chain's CDR3 is CASSLAQWDEQYF. The full variable domain, with the rest looked up from reference TRBV7-9 and TRBJ2-7, is DTGVSQNPRHKITKRGQNVTFRCDPISEHNRLYWYRQTLGQGPEFLTYFQNEAQLEKSRLLSDRFSAERPKGSFSTLEIQRTEQGDSAMYLCASSLAQWDEQYFGPGTRLTVT.